This TCR beta chain emerged from a study of blood T cell repertoires in COVID-19. As for the study in general: Sites in the United States, Italy and Spain provided acute and convalescent COVID-19 samples.

In the original analysis: From reference gene primer amplification, estimates of nucleated cell counts were derived. Here immunoSEQ multiplex PCR was the method, and the copy in TCRdb shows in-frame clones only, minus some. D and trimming come from the DNA, and the V and J calls and clone size come from that table. Seen here are around 95,000 clones, approximately 89% observed once, and the top ten hold about 2.2%. The germline V gene encodes CDR1 WNHNN and CDR2 SYGVQD (reference sequence). The CDR3 is 14 residues long. Trimming shortened V by 4 bases and J by 6 bases, and 13 bases separated the two germline ends.

The V gene is TRBV10-1, the J gene TRBJ2-1; D perhaps matches TRBD2 (6 bases). The source material was peripheral blood. This TCR came from a man in his fifties or sixties with active COVID-19. CDR3 protein: CASSVGGLGNEQFF. Here the CDR3 DNA reads TGCGCCAGCAGTGTCGGGGGTCTGGGCAATGAGCAGTTCTTC.